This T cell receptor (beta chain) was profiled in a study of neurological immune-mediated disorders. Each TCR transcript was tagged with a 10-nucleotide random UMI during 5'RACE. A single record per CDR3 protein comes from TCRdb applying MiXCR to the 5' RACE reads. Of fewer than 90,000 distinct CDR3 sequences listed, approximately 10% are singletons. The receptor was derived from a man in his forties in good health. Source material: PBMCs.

The CDR3 nucleotides are TGTGCCAGCAGTGACTCTCCTATGAGGGGGGGTCGGACAGATACGCAGTATTTT. Protein sequence: CASSDSPMRGGRTDTQYF. The V and J genes are TRBV6-4 and TRBJ2-3; a possible D gene is TRBD2 (7 bases). This CDR3 is built from 18 residues. Germline lookup yields CDR1 MRHNA and CDR2 SNTAGT. The V gene lost 0 bases and the J gene lost 3 bases, with 19 bases spanning the gap.